The 20 T cell receptor beta chains presented below share a single source sample, sequenced in a study of post-analysis software for immune sequencing data. Incorporated into the TCR beta cDNA libraries were unique molecular identifiers, which served to reduce PCR and sequencing biases. MiXCR was run by TCRdb on the PCR reads, yielding one entry per CDR3 protein. Among 150,000 or so distinct CDR3 sequences, roughly 35% were seen once, and the ten largest hold roughly 28%. The sequences come from blood, collected after autologous hematopoietic stem cell transplantation. The receptor set was obtained from a girl aged 10-17 years with multiple sclerosis.

The table lists this clonotype with a few counts. The V gene is TRBV4-3, the J gene TRBJ2-1, with TRBD2 identical over 7 bases. CDR1 is LGHNA, CDR2 YSLEER, per germline. The CDR3 runs 16 residues. Trimming cost V 0 bases and J 2 bases; bases outside gene matches: 4. CDR3 in amino acids: CASSQDISGAYNEQFF. CDR3 DNA: TGCGCCAGCAGCCAAGATATCAGCGGGGCCTACAATGAGCAGTTCTTC.

This clonotype was counted a few times. J is TRBJ2-3 and V is TRBV7-2; perhaps TRBD2 as D (5 bases). The V end lost 4 bases, the J end lost 1 base, and 9 bases lay between the germline ends. The CDR3 runs 14 residues. Germline V gene data show CDR1 as SGHTA and CDR2 as FQGNSA. The CDR3 bases are TGTGCCAGCAGCTGGGCGCGGGGCACAGATACGCAGTATTTT. The encoded protein is CASSWARGTDTQYF.

The chain couples TRBV20-1 to TRBJ2-5, with 14 bases that match TRBD2. The germline V gene has CDR1 DFQATT and CDR2 SNEGSKA (reference sequence). The CDR3 spans 16 residues. After removal of 5 bases from V and 4 bases from J, the junction contained 9 bases not matched to a gene. The DNA of the CDR3 is TGCAGTGCTGGAACTGGGACTAGCGGGAGTAGAGAGACCCAGTACTTC. Encoded protein: CSAGTGTSGSRETQYF.

V gene TRBV12-3 or TRBV12-4 combines with J gene TRBJ1-4; D ambiguous. V dropped 6 bases and J dropped 1 base, with 12 bases sitting between them. The CDR3 is 15 amino acids. This CDR3 reads CASSPRLETNEKLFF. The DNA of the CDR3 is TGTGCCAGCAGCCCCAGGTTGGAAACTAATGAAAAACTGTTTTTT.

A remark on this clonotype: One junction end disagrees with the germline gene, perhaps due to a read error. The rearrangement uses TRBV27 and TRBJ1-4; a possible D gene is TRBD1 (6 bases). The CDR3 is 16 residues long. Germline-derived CDR1 and CDR2 are MNHEY and SMNVEV (reference sequence). The DNA for the CDR3 is TGTGCCGGCAGTTACCTCAGGGGTAGAACTAATGAAAAACTGTTTTTT. Encoded protein: CAGSYLRGRTNEKLFF. Using reference TRBV27 and TRBJ1-4 for the parts outside the CDR3, the full variable domain is EAQVTQNPRYLITVTGKKLTVTCSQNMNHEYMSWYRQDPGLGLRQIYYSMNVEVTDKGDVPEGYKVSRKEKRNFPLILESPSPNQTSLYFCAGSYLRGRTNEKLFFGSGTQLSVL.

This clonotype was seen a handful of times. The chain links TRBV30 to TRBJ2-1; the D gene is possibly TRBD2 (6 bases). The V gene lost 5 bases and the J gene lost 6 bases, with 8 bases spanning the gap. CDR1 GTSNPN and CDR2 SVGIG come from the germline V gene (reference sequence). The CDR3 contains 11 residues. This CDR3 reads CAWRGLNEQFF. DNA for the CDR3: TGTGCCTGGCGGGGACTCAATGAGCAGTTCTTC.

This clonotype has just a few counts. The chain has TRBV20-1 and TRBJ2-1; 8 bases are a match to TRBD2. J was trimmed by 3 bases and V by 0 bases; bases with no gene match: 4. Looked up from germline, CDR1 is DFQATT and CDR2 is SNEGSKA (reference sequence). The CDR3 contains 15 residues. DNA of the CDR3: TGCAGTGCTAGAGATCGAACTAGCGGCTACAATGAGCAGTTCTTC. As protein: CSARDRTSGYNEQFF.

V gene TRBV10-2 combines with J gene TRBJ1-2, with a tentative D call TRBD1 (5 bases). There are 14 residues in the CDR3. V gave up 3 bases and J gave up 4 bases, with 12 bases separating them. Germline values: CDR1 WSHSY, CDR2 SAAADI. The CDR3 DNA is TGCGCCAGCAGTGACCCCCGTAGGGGCTATGGCTACACCTTC. Its protein product is CASSDPRRGYGYTF.

The J gene is TRBJ2-7, the V gene TRBV28; TRBD2 agrees at 7 bases. Germline V lookup: CDR1 MDHEN, CDR2 SYDVKM. V lost 4 bases and J lost 2; bases outside the gene matches: 11. CDR3 size: 16 residues. The CDR3 region has the DNA TGTGCCAGCAGTTCTTTAGCACGGGGGGACCCCTACGAGCAGTACTTC. Its translation is CASSSLARGDPYEQYF.

This clonotype has at least ten counts. This rearrangement joins TRBV6-5 to TRBJ2-3; 14 positions match TRBD2. CDR3 length: 16 amino acids. The germline CDR1 and CDR2 sequences are MNHEY and SVGAGI. V was clipped by 6 bases and J by 4 bases; unmatched bases: 6. CDR3 residues: CASSGTSGRRSDTQYF. The CDR3, as DNA: TGTGCCAGCAGCGGGACTAGCGGGAGACGGTCAGATACGCAGTATTTT.

This clonotype was seen repeatedly, ten times or more. The chain recombines TRBV6-2 or TRBV6-3 with TRBJ2-7; D might be TRBD1 (5 bases). This CDR3 is built from 15 residues. Germline V gives CDR1 MNHEY, CDR2 SVGEGT. V shed 6 bases and J shed 2 bases, with 17 bases lying between them. CDR3 sequence reads: CASSWGTTDTYEQYF. DNA of the CDR3: TGTGCCAGCAGCTGGGGTACGACGGACACCTACGAGCAGTACTTC.

Written as DNA, the CDR3 is TGTGCCAGCACAAGACATTACAGATACAATGAGCAGTTCTTC. Translating gives CASTRHYRYNEQFF. The gene calls are TRBV21-1 and TRBJ2-1. TRBV21-1 is a pseudogene. This CDR3 contains 14 residues.

This clonotype occurred a few times. This chain links TRBV27 with TRBJ2-1, with TRBD1 matching 11 bases. The CDR3 runs to 15 residues. Looked up from germline, CDR1 is MNHEY and CDR2 is SMNVEV (reference sequence). The J segment lost 7 bases and the V segment lost 2 bases, leaving 4 bases of the junction unmatched. CDR3 sequence reads: CASSLGQGANNEQFF. The DNA of the CDR3 is TGTGCCAGCAGTTTAGGACAGGGGGCGAATAATGAGCAGTTCTTC.

Many counts were recorded for this clonotype. The V and J genes are TRBV6-8 and TRBJ2-7; 14 bases are shared with TRBD2. The CDR3 loop spans 19 amino acids. V lost 2 bases, J lost 3 bases, and 12 bases stayed unmatched. Germline V gives CDR1 MNHGY, CDR2 SAAAGT. CDR3 residues: CASSYPSPGTSGGFYEQYF. CDR3 sequence (DNA): TGTGCCAGCAGTTACCCCAGTCCCGGGACTAGCGGGGGATTCTACGAGCAGTACTTC.

This clonotype was seen ten or more times. This sequence joins TRBV29-1 and TRBJ2-7, with 11 bases identical to TRBD1. This CDR3 spans 13 amino acids. The junction had 1 base not matched to a gene; V was cut back by 3 bases and J by 3 bases. CDR1 SQVTM and CDR2 ANQGSEA come from the germline V gene. CDR3 nucleotides: TGCAGCGTTGAGGGACAGGGGGACTACGAGCAGTACTTC. This gives the protein CSVEGQGDYEQYF.

J is TRBJ2-4 and V is TRBV20-1; a possible D gene is TRBD2 (7 bases). This CDR3 spans 13 amino acids. Germline values: CDR1 DFQATT, CDR2 SNEGSKA (reference sequence). The V end was cut by 7 bases, the J end by 2 bases, with 12 bases between. CDR3 DNA sequence: TGCAGTGTTAGGGGGGGATCCAAAAACATTCAGTACTTC. Its translation: CSVRGGSKNIQYF.

V gene TRBV11-3 combines with J gene TRBJ2-7; 9 bases match TRBD1. There are 13 residues in the CDR3. Germline assignment: CDR1 SGHNT and CDR2 YENEEA. Trimming at V came to 7 bases and at J to 3 bases, leaving 4 bases not matched to a gene. This CDR3 reads CASNPGQGYEQYF. The CDR3 nucleotides are TGTGCCAGCAACCCGGGACAGGGCTACGAGCAGTACTTC.

The rearrangement joins TRBV24-1 to TRBJ2-2, with no clear D. CDR1 KGHDR and CDR2 SFDVKD come from the germline V gene. The CDR3 is 13 amino acids. The V gene lost 7 bases and the J gene lost 6 bases, with 11 bases spanning the gap. Here the CDR3 reads CATSRALPGELFF. DNA for the CDR3: TGTGCCACCAGCCGGGCTCTTCCCGGGGAGCTGTTTTTT.

The chain joins TRBV7-2 to TRBJ1-1, with 10 bases aligning to TRBD1. The germline gives CDR1 SGHTA, CDR2 FQGNSA. V dropped 2 bases and J dropped 6; count of bases not matched to a gene: 3. This CDR3 region has 14 residues. The CDR3 DNA is TGTGCCAGCAGCTTATGGGACAGGGGCGCTGAAGCTTTCTTT. It translates to CASSLWDRGAEAFF.

Of note for this clonotype: This may be a read error: a much more frequent sequence differs by one nucleotide. The V call is TRBV5-6, the J call TRBJ2-3; D unresolved. CDR3 size: 15 residues. Trimming removed 2 bases at V and 4 bases at J, with 14 bases between. In germline, CDR1 is SGHDT, CDR2 YYEEEE. The CDR3 sequence is CASSFGVRTADTQYF. CDR3 DNA: TGTGCCAGCAGCTTTGGAGTTAGGACGGCAGATACGCAGTATTTT. Complete variable domain (other parts from reference TRBV5-6 and TRBJ2-3): DAGVTQSPTHLIKTRGQQVTLRCSPKSGHDTVSWYQQALGQGPQFIFQYYEEEERQRGNFPDRFSGHQFPNYSSELNVNALLLGDSALYLCASSFGVRTADTQYFGPGTRLTVL.